This entry is about one TCR beta chain. Its antigen is not known. TCRdb's copy holds only in-frame clones and misses some; the assay was immunoSEQ multiplex PCR. Of 140,000 to 150,000 clones in the sample, roughly nine tenths are singletons; the top ten hold about 0.75%. The data were taken from a study of cytomegalovirus exposure and HLA in healthy donors. Study at large: Both the 120 or so validation repertoires and the 550 to 750 first-cohort repertoires used the same platform, as reported by a later analysis. Study-wide results and limits: In vitro experiments confirmed that a few CMV-associated chains were specific for CMV antigens. As was reported, the classifier diagnosed cytomegalovirus status with high specificity and sensitivity. Among TCR sequences, most were rare, though some public TCRs appeared in many donors.

V gave up 0 bases and J gave up 5 bases, with 7 bases separating them. The CDR3 is 13 amino acids. Germline V CDR1 and CDR2: SNHLY, FYNNEI. This sequence was found in a man aged 18 to 29 in good health and CMV-seronegative. Sequencing was done on a sample of PBMCs. This sequence joins TRBV2 and TRBJ1-2; no definite D call. The CDR3 DNA reads as TGTGCCAGCAGTGAAGCCCGAGGGTATGGCTACACCTTC. Its protein product is CASSEARGYGYTF.